This is a list of T cell receptor beta chains from one sample in a study of blood T cell repertoires in COVID-19. The method was immunoSEQ multiplex PCR; TCRdb's version includes in-frame clones alone and lacks a portion of them. This sample carries 63,000 or so clones, around 84% of them seen once, and the ten largest clones take 10% to 15%. The sequenced sample consisted of peripheral blood. The receptors here all came from a human donor in a cohort sampled during active COVID-19. Each CDR3 is given with its conserved first and last residue. A D gene is named only where the DNA matches it firmly. Rows give clone size only sometimes, using once, few, many, or a class for an expanded clone.

J gene: TRBJ2-7
D gene: NA
V gene: TRBV4-1
clone size: NA
CDR3 protein: CASSQDSYEQYF
CDR3 DNA: TGCGCCAGCAGCCAAGATTCGTACGAGCAGTACTTC

J gene: TRBJ2-6
D gene: NA
V gene: TRBV7-9
clone size: NA
CDR3 protein: CASSLGQFAGANVLTF
CDR3 DNA: TGTGCCAGCAGCTTAGGGCAGTTCGCTGGGGCCAACGTCCTGACTTTC

J gene: TRBJ2-1
D gene: NA
V gene: TRBV11-2
clone size: NA
CDR3 protein: CASSLAGNEQFF
CDR3 DNA: TGTGCCAGCAGCTTAGCCGGGAACGAGCAGTTCTTC

J gene: TRBJ2-7
D gene: NA
V gene: TRBV2
clone size: NA
CDR3 protein: CASSTSGTNYYEQYF
CDR3 DNA: TGTGCCAGCTCGACGTCCGGGACAAATTACTACGAGCAGTACTTC

J gene: TRBJ2-3
D gene: TRBD2
V gene: TRBV5-4
clone size: NA
CDR3 protein: CASSSEAGGITDTQYF
CDR3 DNA: TGTGCCAGCAGCTCGGAAGCGGGAGGAATCACAGATACGCAGTATTTT

J gene: TRBJ2-5
D gene: NA
V gene: TRBV7-9
clone size: NA
CDR3 protein: CASSSWDTQETQYF
CDR3 DNA: TGTGCCAGCAGCTCCTGGGACACCCAAGAGACCCAGTACTTC

J gene: TRBJ1-2
D gene: NA
V gene: TRBV5-4
clone size: NA
CDR3 protein: CASSLRGAQGYTF
CDR3 DNA: TGTGCCAGCAGCTTGCGGGGGGCGCAGGGCTACACCTTC

J gene: TRBJ2-4
D gene: TRBD2
V gene: TRBV19
clone size: NA
CDR3 protein: CASSIIAGGNIQYF
CDR3 DNA: TGTGCCAGTAGTATAATAGCGGGAGGCAACATTCAGTACTTC

J gene: TRBJ1-5
D gene: NA
V gene: TRBV28
clone size: NA
CDR3 protein: CASSLAFGKGQPQHF
CDR3 DNA: TGTGCCAGCAGTTTGGCGTTTGGGAAGGGGCAGCCCCAGCATTTT

J gene: TRBJ2-1
D gene: NA
V gene: TRBV6-2/TRBV6-3
clone size: NA
CDR3 protein: CASTPRRDKQFF
CDR3 DNA: TGTGCCAGCACCCCCCGGCGGGATAAGCAGTTCTTC

J gene: TRBJ2-7
D gene: TRBD2
V gene: TRBV6-5
clone size: NA
CDR3 protein: CASSFSGRGYEQYF
CDR3 DNA: TGTGCCAGCAGCTTTAGCGGGAGGGGGTACGAGCAGTACTTC

J gene: TRBJ2-3
D gene: NA
V gene: TRBV3-1/TRBV3-2
clone size: once
CDR3 protein: CASSQDSGDRYTDTQYF
CDR3 DNA: TGTGCCAGCAGCCAAGATAGCGGGGACAGATACACAGATACGCAGTATTTT

J gene: TRBJ1-4
D gene: NA
V gene: TRBV11-2
clone size: NA
CDR3 protein: CASSLVGIPGEKLFF
CDR3 DNA: TGTGCCAGCAGCTTAGTGGGCATTCCGGGAGAAAAACTGTTTTTT

J gene: TRBJ2-1
D gene: NA
V gene: TRBV7-9
clone size: NA
CDR3 protein: CASSRGASGTNEQFF
CDR3 DNA: TGTGCCAGCAGCCGGGGGGCTAGCGGTACCAATGAGCAGTTCTTC

J gene: TRBJ2-7
D gene: TRBD1
V gene: TRBV27
clone size: NA
CDR3 protein: CASSLDRGPYEQYF
CDR3 DNA: TGTGCCAGCAGTTTAGACAGGGGTCCCTACGAGCAGTACTTC